This T cell receptor beta chain comes out of a study of T-cell memory formation after mild COVID-19. TCRdb processed the 5' RACE reads anew with MiXCR; each CDR3 protein has one entry. The sample lists about 360,000 distinct CDR3 sequences; approximately 15% were seen once. In this sample, this clonotype turned up a few times. There are 15 residues in the CDR3. The ends were cut back, 3 bases at V and 6 bases at J, with 15 bases in the middle. From germline, CDR1 is SEHNR and CDR2 FQNEAQ (reference sequence). Sequencing was performed on PBMCs or a T cell subset sorted from them (not recorded which). V is TRBV7-9 and J is TRBJ2-1, with D tentatively TRBD2 (6 bases). The clonotype comes from a young man who had mild COVID-19 (a few samples of this study predate the infection). Cell type and time point are not known. The chain's CDR3 is CASSFPGRGANEQFF. CDR3 nucleotides: TGTGCCAGCAGCTTCCCCGGGAGAGGGGCCAATGAGCAGTTCTTC.